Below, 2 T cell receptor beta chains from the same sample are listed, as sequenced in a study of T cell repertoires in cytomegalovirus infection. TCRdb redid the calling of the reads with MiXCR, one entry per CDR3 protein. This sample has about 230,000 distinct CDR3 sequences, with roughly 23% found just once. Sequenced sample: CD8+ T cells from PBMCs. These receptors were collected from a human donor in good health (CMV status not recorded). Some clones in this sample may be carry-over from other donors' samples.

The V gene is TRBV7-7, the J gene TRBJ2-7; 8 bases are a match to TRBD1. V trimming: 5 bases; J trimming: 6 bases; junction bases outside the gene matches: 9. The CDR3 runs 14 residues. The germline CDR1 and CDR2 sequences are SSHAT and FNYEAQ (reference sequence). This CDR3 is CASSPKDRVGEQYF. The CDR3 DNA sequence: TGTGCCAGCAGCCCCAAGGACAGGGTTGGCGAGCAGTACTTC. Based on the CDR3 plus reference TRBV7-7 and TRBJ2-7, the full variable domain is GAGVSQSPRYKVTKRGQDVTLRCDPISSHATLYWYQQALGQGPEFLTYFNYEAQPDKSGLPSDRFSAERPEGSISTLTIQRTEQRDSAMYRCASSPKDRVGEQYFGPGTRLTVT.

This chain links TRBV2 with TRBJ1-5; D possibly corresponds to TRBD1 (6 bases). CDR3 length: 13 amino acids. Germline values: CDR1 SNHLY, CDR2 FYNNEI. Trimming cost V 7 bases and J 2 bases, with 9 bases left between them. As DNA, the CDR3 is TGTGCCAGCAAGGGGGTTGGCAATCAGCCCCAGCATTTT. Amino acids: CASKGVGNQPQHF.